The T cell receptor (beta chain) described here comes from a study of blood T cell repertoires in COVID-19. Assay: immunoSEQ multiplex PCR; the TCRdb copy retains only in-frame clones and omits some. This table has 100,000 or so clones, over 75% appearing once. This clone has at least ten counts. The length of the CDR3 is 11 residues. Per germline, CDR1 SQVTM and CDR2 ANQGSEA. Trimming pared 7 bases from V and 4 bases from J, leaving 7 bases between. The chain has TRBV29-1 and TRBJ2-2; tentatively, D is TRBD1 (5 bases). The sequenced material came from peripheral blood. The receptor comes from a man under 40 in a cohort sampled during active COVID-19. Here the CDR3 reads CSGQLTGELFF. CDR3 sequence (DNA): TGCAGCGGACAGCTCACCGGGGAGCTGTTTTTT.